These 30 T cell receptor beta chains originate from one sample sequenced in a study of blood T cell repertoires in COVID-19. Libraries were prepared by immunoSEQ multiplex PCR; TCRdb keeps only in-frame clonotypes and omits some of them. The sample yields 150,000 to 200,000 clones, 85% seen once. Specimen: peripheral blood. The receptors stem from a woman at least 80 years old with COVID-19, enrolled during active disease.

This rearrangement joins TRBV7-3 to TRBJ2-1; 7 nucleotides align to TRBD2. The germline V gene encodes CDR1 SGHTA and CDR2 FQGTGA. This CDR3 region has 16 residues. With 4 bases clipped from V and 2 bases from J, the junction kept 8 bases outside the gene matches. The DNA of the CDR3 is TGTGCCAGCAGCTCTTCCACGGCGGGAGCCTACAATGAGCAGTTCTTC. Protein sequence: CASSSSTAGAYNEQFF.

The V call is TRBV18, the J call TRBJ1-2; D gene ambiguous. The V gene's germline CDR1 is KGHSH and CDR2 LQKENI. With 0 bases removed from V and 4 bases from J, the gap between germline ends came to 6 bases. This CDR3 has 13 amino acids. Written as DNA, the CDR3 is TGTGCCAGCTCACCACCAAACAGCTATGGCTACACCTTC. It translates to CASSPPNSYGYTF.

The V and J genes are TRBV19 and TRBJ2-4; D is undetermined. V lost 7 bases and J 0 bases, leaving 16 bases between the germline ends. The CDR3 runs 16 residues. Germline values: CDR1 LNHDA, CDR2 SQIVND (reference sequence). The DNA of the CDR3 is TGTGCCAGTACCCCTTCCCTGGCGGCAGCCAAAAACATTCAGTACTTC. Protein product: CASTPSLAAAKNIQYF.

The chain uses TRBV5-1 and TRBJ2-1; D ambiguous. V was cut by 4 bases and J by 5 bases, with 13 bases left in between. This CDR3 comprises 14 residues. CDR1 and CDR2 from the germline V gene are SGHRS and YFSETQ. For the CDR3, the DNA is TGCGCCAGCAGCCGCGGATCGAAGGACAATGAGCAGTTCTTC. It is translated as CASSRGSKDNEQFF.

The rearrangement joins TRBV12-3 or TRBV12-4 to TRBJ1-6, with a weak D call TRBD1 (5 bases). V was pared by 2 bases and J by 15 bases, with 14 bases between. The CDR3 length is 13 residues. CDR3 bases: TGTGCCAGCAGTTTATCCCCCAGGGTTCGCCTCCACTTT. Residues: CASSLSPRVRLHF.

The CDR3 is CASSPWTGMGYTF. The CDR3 coding sequence is TGTGCCAGCAGTCCCTGGACAGGGATGGGCTACACCTTC. The genes are TRBV28 and TRBJ1-2, with TRBD1 matching over 8 bases. Germline values: CDR1 MDHEN, CDR2 SYDVKM. The V segment lost 5 bases and the J segment 8 bases; nucleotides outside the gene matches: 7. This CDR3 is 13 amino acids long.

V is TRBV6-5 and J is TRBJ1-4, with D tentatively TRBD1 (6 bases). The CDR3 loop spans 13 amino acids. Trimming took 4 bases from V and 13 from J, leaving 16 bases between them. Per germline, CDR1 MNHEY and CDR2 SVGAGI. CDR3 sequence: CASSSRPSTGLFF. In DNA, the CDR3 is TGTGCCAGCAGTTCTCGACCTTCGACAGGACTGTTTTTT.

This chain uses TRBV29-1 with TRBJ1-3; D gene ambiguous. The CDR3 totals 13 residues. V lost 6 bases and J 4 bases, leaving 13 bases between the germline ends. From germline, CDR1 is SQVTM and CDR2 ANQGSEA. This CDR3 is CSVSRNPGNTIYF. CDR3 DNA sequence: TGCAGCGTCTCTAGAAATCCGGGAAACACCATATATTTT.

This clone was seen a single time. This CDR3 reads CASSPTGSTGNTIYF. Written as DNA, the CDR3 is TGTGCCAGCAGTCCGACAGGGAGTACGGGAAACACCATATATTTT. The V call is TRBV28, the J call TRBJ1-3; 7 bases are a match to TRBD1. CDR1 and CDR2 (germline): MDHEN, SYDVKM. This CDR3 comprises 15 residues. The junction had 8 bases not matched to a gene; V was cut back by 5 bases and J by 4 bases.

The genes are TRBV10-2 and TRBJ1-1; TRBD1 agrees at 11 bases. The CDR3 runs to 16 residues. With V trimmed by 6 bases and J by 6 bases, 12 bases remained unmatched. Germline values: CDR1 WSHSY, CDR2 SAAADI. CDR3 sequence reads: CASRPGTGGGGAEAFF. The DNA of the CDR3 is TGCGCCAGCAGACCCGGGACAGGGGGTGGCGGGGCTGAAGCTTTCTTT.

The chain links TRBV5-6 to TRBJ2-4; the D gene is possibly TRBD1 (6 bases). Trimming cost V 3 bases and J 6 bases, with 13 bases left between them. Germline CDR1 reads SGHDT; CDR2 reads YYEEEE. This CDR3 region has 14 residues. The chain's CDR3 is CASSSWGLGNIQYF. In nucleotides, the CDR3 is TGTGCCAGCAGCTCCTGGGGGCTTGGAAACATTCAGTACTTC.

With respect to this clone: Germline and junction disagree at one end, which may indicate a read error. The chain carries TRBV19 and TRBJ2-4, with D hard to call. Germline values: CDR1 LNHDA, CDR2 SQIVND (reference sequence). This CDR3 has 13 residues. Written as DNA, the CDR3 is TGTGCCAGTAGTCTGGAAGGCTTGCTACCACCACTATTC. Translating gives CASSLEGLLPPLF.

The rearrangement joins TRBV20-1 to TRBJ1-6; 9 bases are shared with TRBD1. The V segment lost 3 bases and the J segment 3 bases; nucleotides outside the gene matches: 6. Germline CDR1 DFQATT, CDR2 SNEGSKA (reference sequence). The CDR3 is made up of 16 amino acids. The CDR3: CSASGTGLVYNSPLHF. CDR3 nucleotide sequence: TGCAGTGCTAGTGGGACAGGGCTCGTCTATAATTCACCCCTCCACTTT.

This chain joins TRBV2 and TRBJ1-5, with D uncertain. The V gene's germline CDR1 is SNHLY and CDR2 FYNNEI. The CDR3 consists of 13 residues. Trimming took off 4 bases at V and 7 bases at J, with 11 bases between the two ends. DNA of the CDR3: TGTGCCAGCAGTGGAGAGGGCGGGCAGCCCCAGCATTTT. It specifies CASSGEGGQPQHF.

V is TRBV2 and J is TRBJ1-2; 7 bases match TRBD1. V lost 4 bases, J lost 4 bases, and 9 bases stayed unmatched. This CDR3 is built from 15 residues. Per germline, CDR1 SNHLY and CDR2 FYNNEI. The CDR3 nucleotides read TGTGCCAGCAGTGGTCGCGACAGGGCGGGCTATGGCTACACCTTC. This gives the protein CASSGRDRAGYGYTF.

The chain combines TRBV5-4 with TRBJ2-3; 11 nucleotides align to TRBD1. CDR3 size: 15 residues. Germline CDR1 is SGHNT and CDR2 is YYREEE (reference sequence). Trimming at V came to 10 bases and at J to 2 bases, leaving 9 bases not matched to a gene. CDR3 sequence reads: CAGRTGGKFTDTQYF. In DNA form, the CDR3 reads TGTGCCGGGCGGACAGGGGGCAAATTCACAGATACGCAGTATTTT.

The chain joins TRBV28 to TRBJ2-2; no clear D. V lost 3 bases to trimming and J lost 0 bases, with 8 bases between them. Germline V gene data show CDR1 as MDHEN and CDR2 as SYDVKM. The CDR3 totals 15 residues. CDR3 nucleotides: TGTGCCAGCAGTTTCGGGTCAGCGAACACCGGGGAGCTGTTTTTT. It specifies CASSFGSANTGELFF.

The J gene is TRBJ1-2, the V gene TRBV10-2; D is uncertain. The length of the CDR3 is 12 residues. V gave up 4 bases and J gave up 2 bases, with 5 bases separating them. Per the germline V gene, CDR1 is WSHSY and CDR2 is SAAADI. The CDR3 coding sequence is TGCGCCAGCAGTGCCGGGAACTATGGCTACACCTTC. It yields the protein CASSAGNYGYTF.

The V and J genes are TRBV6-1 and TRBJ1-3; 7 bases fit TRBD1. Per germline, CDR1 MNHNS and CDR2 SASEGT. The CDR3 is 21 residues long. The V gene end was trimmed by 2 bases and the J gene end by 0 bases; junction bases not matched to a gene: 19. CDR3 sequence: CASSEPYGRTGTAGSGNTIYF. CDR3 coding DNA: TGTGCCAGCAGTGAACCGTATGGGCGTACCGGGACAGCCGGCTCTGGAAACACCATATATTTT.

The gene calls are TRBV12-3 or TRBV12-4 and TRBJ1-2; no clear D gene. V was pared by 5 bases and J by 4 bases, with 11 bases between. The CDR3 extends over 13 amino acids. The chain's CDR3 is CASSNRVLYGYTF. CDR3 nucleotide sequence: TGTGCCAGCAGTAACCGGGTCCTCTATGGCTACACCTTC.

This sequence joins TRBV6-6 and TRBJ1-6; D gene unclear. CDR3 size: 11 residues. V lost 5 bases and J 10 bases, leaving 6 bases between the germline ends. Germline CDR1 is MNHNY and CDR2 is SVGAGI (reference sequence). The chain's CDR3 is CASSGESPLHF. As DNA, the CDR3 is TGTGCCAGCAGTGGGGAGTCACCCCTCCACTTT.

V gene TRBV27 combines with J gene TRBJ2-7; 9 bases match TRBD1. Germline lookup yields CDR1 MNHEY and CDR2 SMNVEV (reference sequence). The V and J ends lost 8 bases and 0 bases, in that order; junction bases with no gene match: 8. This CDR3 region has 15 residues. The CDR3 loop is CASRSLGQGSYEQYF. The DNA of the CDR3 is TGTGCCAGCCGATCCCTGGGACAGGGCTCCTACGAGCAGTACTTC.

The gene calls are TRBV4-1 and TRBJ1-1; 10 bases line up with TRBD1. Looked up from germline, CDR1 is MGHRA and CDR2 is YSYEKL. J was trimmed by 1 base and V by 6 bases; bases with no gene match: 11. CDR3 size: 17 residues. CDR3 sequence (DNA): TGCGCCAGCAGTCCGGGACAGGGGAGGGTTTGGAACACTGAAGCTTTCTTT. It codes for CASSPGQGRVWNTEAFF.

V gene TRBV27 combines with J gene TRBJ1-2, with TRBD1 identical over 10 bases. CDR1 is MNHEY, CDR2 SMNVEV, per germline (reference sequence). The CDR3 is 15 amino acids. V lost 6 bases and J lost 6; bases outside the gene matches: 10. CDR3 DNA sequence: TGTGCCAGCAGCCGCCAACAGACAGGGGGCCATGGCTACACCTTC. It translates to CASSRQQTGGHGYTF.

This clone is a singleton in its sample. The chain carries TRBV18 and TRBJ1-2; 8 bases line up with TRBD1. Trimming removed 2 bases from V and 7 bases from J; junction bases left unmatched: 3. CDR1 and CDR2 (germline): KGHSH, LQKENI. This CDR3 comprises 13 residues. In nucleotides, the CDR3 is TGTGCCAGCTCACCAGGACAGGGAACTGGCTACACCTTC. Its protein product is CASSPGQGTGYTF.

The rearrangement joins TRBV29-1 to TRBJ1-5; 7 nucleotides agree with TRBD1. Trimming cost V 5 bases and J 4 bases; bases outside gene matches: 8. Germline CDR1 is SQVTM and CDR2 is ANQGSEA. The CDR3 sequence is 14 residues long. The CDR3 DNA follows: TGCAGCGTTCGGTGGGCAGGGGGAAATCAGCCCCAGCATTTT. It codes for CSVRWAGGNQPQHF.

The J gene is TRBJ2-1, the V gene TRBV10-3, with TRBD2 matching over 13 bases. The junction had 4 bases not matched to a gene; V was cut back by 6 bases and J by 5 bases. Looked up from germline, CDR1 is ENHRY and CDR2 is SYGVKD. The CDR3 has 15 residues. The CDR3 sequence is CAISRGLAGDNEQFF. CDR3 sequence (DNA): TGTGCCATCAGCAGAGGACTAGCGGGAGACAATGAGCAGTTCTTC.

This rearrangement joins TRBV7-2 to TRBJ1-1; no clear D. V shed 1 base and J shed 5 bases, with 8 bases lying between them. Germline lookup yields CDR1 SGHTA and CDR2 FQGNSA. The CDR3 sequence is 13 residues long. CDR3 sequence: CASSLVRRTEAFF. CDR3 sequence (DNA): TGTGCCAGCAGCTTAGTCAGGAGGACTGAAGCTTTCTTT.

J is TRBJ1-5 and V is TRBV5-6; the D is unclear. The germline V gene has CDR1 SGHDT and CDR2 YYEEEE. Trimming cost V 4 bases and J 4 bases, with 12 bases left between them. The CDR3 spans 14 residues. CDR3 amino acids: CASSIGEINQPQHF. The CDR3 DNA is TGTGCCAGCAGCATCGGGGAAATTAATCAGCCCCAGCATTTT.

The CDR3 nucleotides are TGTGCCAGCTCAGACCCCACGGCGGGGAGAACTAACTATGGCTACACCTTC. Its protein is CASSDPTAGRTNYGYTF. The genes are TRBV18 and TRBJ1-2; D is uncertain. Trimming stripped 5 bases from V and 0 bases from J, with 19 bases between. The CDR3 extends over 17 amino acids. The germline CDR1 and CDR2 sequences are KGHSH and LQKENI.